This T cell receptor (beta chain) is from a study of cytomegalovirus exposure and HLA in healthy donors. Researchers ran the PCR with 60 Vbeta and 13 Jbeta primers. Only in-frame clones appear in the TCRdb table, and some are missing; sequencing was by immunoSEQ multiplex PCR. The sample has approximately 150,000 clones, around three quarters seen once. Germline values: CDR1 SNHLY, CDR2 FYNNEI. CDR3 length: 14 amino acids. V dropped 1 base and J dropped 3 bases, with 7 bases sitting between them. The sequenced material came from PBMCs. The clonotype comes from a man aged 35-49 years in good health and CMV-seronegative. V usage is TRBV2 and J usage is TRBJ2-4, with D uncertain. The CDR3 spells CASSEEAGKNIQYF. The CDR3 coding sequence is TGTGCCAGCAGTGAAGAGGCAGGCAAAAACATTCAGTACTTC.